This is a list of T cell receptor beta chains from one sample in a study of blood T cell dynamics during melanoma immunotherapy. Sequencing was performed with immunoSEQ multiplex PCR; in TCRdb, only in-frame clones are kept and a portion is missing. This sample yields tens of thousands of clones, of which roughly 87% are seen a single time; over 3.5% belongs to the top ten. The sequenced sample was blood, obtained from a patient treated with checkpoint blockade. Every receptor here comes from a human donor with melanoma. Both conserved end residues are part of each CDR3. The D gene is left open where the match is weak.

v_gene: TRBV11-2; j_gene: TRBJ2-1; d_gene: -; CDR3aa: CASSLIGTRNEQFF
v_gene: TRBV13; j_gene: TRBJ2-7; d_gene: -; CDR3aa: CASSLVSPGGVAYEQYF
v_gene: TRBV9; j_gene: TRBJ2-3; d_gene: -; CDR3aa: CASSVTSSTDTQYF
v_gene: TRBV5-1; j_gene: TRBJ2-7; d_gene: -; CDR3aa: CASSLRSGSSYEQYF
v_gene: TRBV5-1; j_gene: TRBJ2-7; d_gene: -; CDR3aa: CASSQTGSGEQYF
v_gene: TRBV10-3; j_gene: TRBJ2-7; d_gene: -; CDR3aa: CAISESTSQGGGEQYF
v_gene: TRBV7-2; j_gene: -; d_gene: -; CDR3aa: CASSPGTYEQYF
v_gene: TRBV19; j_gene: TRBJ2-2; d_gene: -; CDR3aa: CASSLYTGELFF
v_gene: TRBV28; j_gene: TRBJ1-4; d_gene: -; CDR3aa: CASSLGTNPMDEKLFF
v_gene: TRBV9; j_gene: TRBJ1-3; d_gene: -; CDR3aa: CASSVGRGMGGTIYF
v_gene: TRBV6-5; j_gene: TRBJ2-7; d_gene: -; CDR3aa: CASRGQGYEQYF
v_gene: TRBV6-6; j_gene: TRBJ2-7; d_gene: -; CDR3aa: CASSPRTGPYYEQYF
v_gene: TRBV7-7; j_gene: TRBJ2-1; d_gene: -; CDR3aa: CASSLNFAFLSYNEQFF
v_gene: TRBV2; j_gene: TRBJ2-5; d_gene: -; CDR3aa: CASSQAGQETQYF
v_gene: TRBV4-1; j_gene: TRBJ2-1; d_gene: TRBD2; CDR3aa: CASHPLVELAGGPQFF
v_gene: TRBV5-5; j_gene: TRBJ2-2; d_gene: -; CDR3aa: CASSLVRTRTGELFF
v_gene: TRBV29-1; j_gene: TRBJ2-1; d_gene: TRBD2; CDR3aa: CSVGGTSGWDNEQFF
v_gene: TRBV27; j_gene: TRBJ2-3; d_gene: -; CDR3aa: CASSPLASGTDTQYF
v_gene: TRBV2; j_gene: TRBJ1-5; d_gene: TRBD1; CDR3aa: CASSGGQGNQPQHF
v_gene: TRBV5-1; j_gene: TRBJ2-5; d_gene: TRBD2; CDR3aa: CASRTGGSGEQYF
v_gene: TRBV2; j_gene: TRBJ1-2; d_gene: TRBD1; CDR3aa: CASRVQGVGYTF
v_gene: TRBV28; j_gene: TRBJ2-7; d_gene: TRBD2; CDR3aa: CASRQTSGGKYEQYF
v_gene: TRBV10-3; j_gene: TRBJ2-3; d_gene: TRBD2; CDR3aa: CAITGTRTGTDTQYF
v_gene: TRBV27; j_gene: TRBJ2-5; d_gene: -; CDR3aa: CATMSAGSQETQYF
v_gene: TRBV18; j_gene: TRBJ1-5; d_gene: -; CDR3aa: CASSPGGQPQHF
v_gene: TRBV10-3; j_gene: TRBJ2-1; d_gene: TRBD1; CDR3aa: CAISGQGADYEQFF
v_gene: TRBV28; j_gene: TRBJ2-7; d_gene: -; CDR3aa: CASSLPGSYEQYF
v_gene: TRBV7-9; j_gene: TRBJ1-4; d_gene: -; CDR3aa: CASSSLVGLFF
v_gene: TRBV2; j_gene: TRBJ2-5; d_gene: -; CDR3aa: CASRGAPWGAQYF
v_gene: TRBV11-2; j_gene: TRBJ2-7; d_gene: -; CDR3aa: CASSHPGGQPYEQYF
v_gene: TRBV4-2; j_gene: TRBJ2-4; d_gene: -; CDR3aa: CASSQDPYTSSKNIQYF
v_gene: TRBV6-6; j_gene: TRBJ2-3; d_gene: TRBD2; CDR3aa: CASSRPTSGTDTQYF
v_gene: TRBV11-2; j_gene: TRBJ1-1; d_gene: -; CDR3aa: CASSLDPNTEAFF
v_gene: TRBV18; j_gene: TRBJ1-3; d_gene: -; CDR3aa: CASSQGSGNTIYF
v_gene: TRBV18; j_gene: TRBJ1-1; d_gene: -; CDR3aa: CASSPDGEAFF
v_gene: TRBV5-6; j_gene: -; d_gene: TRBD2; CDR3aa: CASSLGRLAGLYEQYF